These T cell receptor beta chains were read from a single sample in a study of CD8+ T cells in alopecia areata. Method: immunoSEQ multiplex PCR; TCRdb's copy keeps in-frame clones and lacks some. This table holds some 200,000 clones, 50% to 60% found once. This material consisted of CD4+ T cells sorted from blood, taken at week 4, from a patient treated with tofacitinib. The receptors come from a human donor with alopecia areata. The CDR3 runs from the conserved cysteine through the conserved F or W. A D gene is named only where the DNA matches it firmly. Not all rows give a size; the values are once, few, many and, for expanded clones, a class.

j_call: TRBJ2-3; clone_size: few; d_call: -; v_call: TRBV18; cdr3_aa: CASAQGGVGTDTQYF; cdr3_nt: TGTGCCAGCGCACAGGGAGGGGTCGGCACAGATACGCAGTATTTT
j_call: TRBJ2-7; clone_size: once; d_call: TRBD1; v_call: TRBV7-9; cdr3_aa: CASSLVDGTGVREQYF; cdr3_nt: TGTGCCAGCAGCTTAGTAGACGGGACAGGGGTTCGCGAGCAGTACTTC
j_call: TRBJ2-3; clone_size: -; d_call: -; v_call: TRBV4-2; cdr3_aa: CASSREASRNIADTQYF; cdr3_nt: TGTGCCAGCAGCCGCGAGGCGTCCCGGAATATAGCAGATACGCAGTATTTT
j_call: TRBJ1-1; clone_size: -; d_call: -; v_call: TRBV30; cdr3_aa: CARGRLGTEAFF; cdr3_nt: TGTGCCCGGGGACGGTTAGGCACTGAAGCTTTCTTT
j_call: TRBJ1-1; clone_size: -; d_call: -; v_call: TRBV2; cdr3_aa: CASSERDTEAFF; cdr3_nt: TGTGCCAGCAGTGAACGAGACACTGAAGCTTTCTTT
j_call: TRBJ2-7; clone_size: -; d_call: -; v_call: TRBV27; cdr3_aa: CASSLLPPSYEQYF; cdr3_nt: TGTGCCAGCAGTCTACTCCCACCTTCCTACGAGCAGTACTTC
j_call: TRBJ1-6; clone_size: -; d_call: -; v_call: TRBV28; cdr3_aa: CASNHRALGSPLHF; cdr3_nt: TGTGCCAGCAACCACAGGGCTCTAGGTTCACCCCTCCACTTT
j_call: TRBJ2-3; clone_size: few; d_call: -; v_call: TRBV11-3; cdr3_aa: CASSLFGGTDTQYF; cdr3_nt: TGTGCCAGCAGCCTATTCGGGGGCACAGATACGCAGTATTTT
j_call: TRBJ1-4; clone_size: -; d_call: -; v_call: TRBV5-4; cdr3_aa: CASSLVGARHEKLFF; cdr3_nt: TGTGCCAGCAGCTTGGTGGGGGCTCGTCATGAAAAACTGTTTTTT
j_call: TRBJ1-1; clone_size: -; d_call: -; v_call: TRBV29-1; cdr3_aa: CSVELEVNTEAFF; cdr3_nt: TGCAGCGTTGAGTTGGAGGTGAACACTGAAGCTTTCTTT
j_call: TRBJ2-1; clone_size: -; d_call: TRBD2; v_call: TRBV4-1; cdr3_aa: CASSPQGTSPSSYNEQFF; cdr3_nt: TGCGCCAGCAGCCCACAGGGGACTAGCCCAAGCTCCTACAATGAGCAGTTCTTC
j_call: TRBJ2-2; clone_size: -; d_call: -; v_call: TRBV30; cdr3_aa: CAWSPGRSSVSGELFF; cdr3_nt: TGTGCCTGGAGCCCCGGACGGTCCTCGGTGTCCGGGGAGCTGTTTTTT
j_call: TRBJ2-3; clone_size: -; d_call: TRBD1; v_call: TRBV29-1; cdr3_aa: CSVAFSTGGLTDTQYF; cdr3_nt: TGCAGCGTTGCTTTCAGCACAGGGGGCCTCACAGATACGCAGTATTTT
j_call: TRBJ1-1; clone_size: -; d_call: TRBD1; v_call: TRBV10-3; cdr3_aa: CAISIQGRTEAFF; cdr3_nt: TGTGCCATCAGCATACAGGGGAGGACTGAAGCTTTCTTT
j_call: TRBJ2-3; clone_size: -; d_call: -; v_call: TRBV20-1; cdr3_aa: CSARVADTQYF; cdr3_nt: TGCAGTGCTAGGGTAGCAGATACGCAGTATTTT
j_call: TRBJ1-2; clone_size: -; d_call: -; v_call: TRBV30; cdr3_aa: CAWSVLAAGGYTF; cdr3_nt: TGTGCCTGGAGTGTACTGGCGGCGGGTGGCTACACCTTC
j_call: TRBJ1-2; clone_size: once; d_call: -; v_call: TRBV25-1; cdr3_aa: CASSDRSYTF; cdr3_nt: TGTGCCAGCAGTGACAGAAGCTACACCTTC
j_call: TRBJ2-5; clone_size: -; d_call: -; v_call: TRBV29-1; cdr3_aa: CSVGLPRETQYF; cdr3_nt: TGCAGCGTGGGACTTCCCAGGGAGACCCAGTACTTC
j_call: TRBJ1-5; clone_size: once; d_call: -; v_call: TRBV19; cdr3_aa: CASSRTTGQPQHF; cdr3_nt: TGTGCCAGTAGTCGGACCACAGGCCAGCCCCAGCATTTT
j_call: TRBJ1-5; clone_size: -; d_call: -; v_call: TRBV4-1; cdr3_aa: CASSQDREGRGYSNQPQHF; cdr3_nt: TGCGCCAGCAGCCAAGATAGGGAGGGGAGGGGGTATAGCAATCAGCCCCAGCATTTT
j_call: TRBJ1-4; clone_size: -; d_call: TRBD1; v_call: TRBV13; cdr3_aa: CASSQRQGGEKLFF; cdr3_nt: TGTGCCAGCAGCCAACGACAGGGAGGGGAAAAACTGTTTTTT
j_call: TRBJ1-2; clone_size: once; d_call: TRBD1; v_call: TRBV2; cdr3_aa: CASRGTGANYGYTF; cdr3_nt: TGTGCCAGCAGGGGGACAGGGGCTAACTATGGCTACACCTTC
j_call: TRBJ1-5; clone_size: -; d_call: TRBD1; v_call: TRBV7-2; cdr3_aa: CASSLVQGASNQPQHF; cdr3_nt: TGTGCCAGCAGCTTAGTTCAGGGGGCGAGCAATCAGCCCCAGCATTTT
j_call: TRBJ1-2; clone_size: few; d_call: TRBD1; v_call: TRBV10-3; cdr3_aa: CAITSPGQGSYGYTF; cdr3_nt: TGTGCCATCACGTCCCCGGGACAGGGGTCCTATGGCTACACCTTC
j_call: TRBJ1-2; clone_size: -; d_call: -; v_call: TRBV6-5; cdr3_aa: CASSSYQNYGYTF; cdr3_nt: TGTGCCAGCAGTTCCTACCAAAACTATGGCTACACCTTC
j_call: TRBJ2-1; clone_size: -; d_call: -; v_call: TRBV29-1; cdr3_aa: CSGGARGNEQFF; cdr3_nt: TGCAGCGGAGGGGCACGGGGCAATGAGCAGTTCTTC
j_call: TRBJ2-5; clone_size: -; d_call: TRBD2; v_call: TRBV7-2; cdr3_aa: CASSSSGGAEETQYF; cdr3_nt: TGTGCCAGCAGCTCTAGCGGGGGGGCGGAGGAGACCCAGTACTTC
j_call: TRBJ2-7; clone_size: -; d_call: TRBD1; v_call: TRBV10-3; cdr3_aa: CAISGQGAYEQYF; cdr3_nt: TGTGCCATCAGTGGACAGGGCGCCTACGAGCAGTACTTC